The 4 T cell receptor beta chains listed next were all sequenced from one sample in a study of sequential checkpoint blockade in melanoma. Some clones are missing from TCRdb's copy, which holds only in-frame ones; the method was immunoSEQ multiplex PCR. The data show 35,000 to 40,000 clones, with over 75% seen just once and roughly an eighth held by the top ten. Treatment here: randomized to nivolumab then ipilimumab (arm A) or the reverse (arm B). Here the sequenced sample was CD8+ T cells sorted from blood (inferred from file names), taken from a patient given nivolumab and ipilimumab in sequence. The source of these receptors is a human donor with melanoma.

V is TRBV5-1 and J is TRBJ2-3; 9 bases align to TRBD2. V shed 0 bases, J shed 2 bases, and the junction held 10 bases outside the gene matches. Germline V gene data show CDR1 as SGHRS and CDR2 as YFSETQ. The CDR3 sequence is 18 residues long. CDR3 sequence (DNA): TGCGCCAGCAGCTTGGGAGGCGGGAGGGCCCCAATCACAGATACGCAGTATTTT. Its protein product is CASSLGGGRAPITDTQYF. The full variable domain, with the rest looked up from reference TRBV5-1 and TRBJ2-3, is KAGVTQTPRYLIKTRGQQVTLSCSPISGHRSVSWYQQTPGQGLQFLFEYFSETQRNKGNFPGRFSGRQFSNSRSEMNVSTLELGDSALYLCASSLGGGRAPITDTQYFGPGTRLTVL.

V gene TRBV7-3 combines with J gene TRBJ2-1; the match to TRBD2 covers 8 bases. This CDR3 is built from 16 residues. Germline V gene sequence: CDR1 SGHTA, CDR2 FQGTGA. J gave up 4 bases and V 1 base, and 6 bases lay outside the gene matches. The CDR3 bases are TGTGCCAGCAGCTTAATATTCGGGAGGGGTTACAATGAGCAGTTCTTC. Its translation: CASSLIFGRGYNEQFF.

The sample holds one count of this clone. At the DNA level, this CDR3 is encoded by other sequences in the same sample as well. V usage is TRBV19 and J usage is TRBJ1-1, with 9 bases matching TRBD1. The CDR3 has 15 residues. Germline V CDR1 and CDR2: LNHDA, SQIVND (reference sequence). V gave up 5 bases and J gave up 1 base; unmatched junction bases: 5. CDR3 in DNA: TGTGCCAGTAGTTGGGACAGGGCGGGGAACACTGAAGCTTTCTTT. Translation: CASSWDRAGNTEAFF.

The rearrangement joins TRBV29-1 to TRBJ2-7, with D maybe TRBD2 (6 bases). Trimming cost V 4 bases and J 3 bases, with 16 bases left between them. This CDR3 region has 14 residues. CDR1 and CDR2 (germline): SQVTM, ANQGSEA. The CDR3 DNA reads TGCAGCGTTGTCACTGGAGGGGACGGCTACGAGCAGTACGTC. As protein: CSVVTGGDGYEQYV.